Sequencing of this T cell receptor (beta chain) was carried out in a study of a mutant IDH1 vaccine in newly diagnosed glioma. Per the germline V gene, CDR1 is SGDLS and CDR2 is YYNGEE. Between the trimmed V and J ends, which lost 0 bases and 6 bases, there was a span of 11 bases. The CDR3 contains 14 residues. Repertoires were generated with immunoSEQ multiplex PCR, while TCRdb's copy carries only in-frame clones and drops some. The sample holds 110,000 or so clones, almost 90% seen once. About this clone: The antigen is undetermined.

Stated time point: week 11, during vaccination. Vaccination comprised doses that each held 300 ug of mutant IDH1 20-mer peptide, plus topical imiquimod. Sequences were derived from PBMCs, sampled from a glioma patient whose treatment included an IDH1 peptide vaccine. The origin of this receptor is a woman between 50 and 59 years old with glioma. V is TRBV9 and J is TRBJ2-3, with D maybe TRBD1 (6 bases). CDR3 in DNA: TGTGCCAGCAGCGTAGGGTTTACAGGGGATACGCAGTATTTT. Its translation: CASSVGFTGDTQYF. The entire variable domain, with the rest obtained from reference TRBV9 and TRBJ2-3, is as follows: DSGVTQTPKHLITATGQRVTLRCSPRSGDLSVYWYQQSLDQGLQFLIQYYNGEERAKGNILERFSAQQFPDLHSELNLSSLELGDSALYFCASSVGFTGDTQYFGPGTRLTVL.